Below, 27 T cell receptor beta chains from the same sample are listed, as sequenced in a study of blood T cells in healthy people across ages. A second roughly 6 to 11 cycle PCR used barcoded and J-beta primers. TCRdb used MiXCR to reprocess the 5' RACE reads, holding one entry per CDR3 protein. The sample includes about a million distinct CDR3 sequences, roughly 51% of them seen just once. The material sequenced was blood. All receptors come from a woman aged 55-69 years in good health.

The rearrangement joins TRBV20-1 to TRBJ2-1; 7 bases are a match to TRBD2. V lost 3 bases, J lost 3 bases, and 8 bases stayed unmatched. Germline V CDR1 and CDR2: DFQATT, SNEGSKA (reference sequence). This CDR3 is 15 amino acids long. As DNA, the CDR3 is TGCAGTGCTAGCTCCAGGAGCGGGGACTACAATGAGCAGTTCTTC. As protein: CSASSRSGDYNEQFF.

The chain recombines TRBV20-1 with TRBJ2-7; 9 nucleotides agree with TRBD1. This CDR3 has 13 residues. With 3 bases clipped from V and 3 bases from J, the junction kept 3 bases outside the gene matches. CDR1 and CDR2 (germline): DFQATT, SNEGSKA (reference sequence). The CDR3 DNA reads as TGCAGTGCTAGCCCGACAGGGGGCTACGAGCAGTACTTC. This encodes CSASPTGGYEQYF.

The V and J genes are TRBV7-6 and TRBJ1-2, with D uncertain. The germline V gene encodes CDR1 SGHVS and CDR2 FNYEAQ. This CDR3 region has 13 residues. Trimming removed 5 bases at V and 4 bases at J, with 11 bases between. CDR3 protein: CASSHGEGYGYTF. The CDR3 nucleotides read TGTGCCAGCAGCCACGGGGAGGGCTATGGCTACACCTTC.

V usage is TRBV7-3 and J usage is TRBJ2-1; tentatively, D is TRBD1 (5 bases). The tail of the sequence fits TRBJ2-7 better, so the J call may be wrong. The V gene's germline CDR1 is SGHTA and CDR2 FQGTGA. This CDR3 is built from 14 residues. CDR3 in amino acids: CASSLGQSYNEQYF. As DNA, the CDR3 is TGTGCCAGCAGCCTAGGACAATCCTACAATGAGCAGTACTTC.

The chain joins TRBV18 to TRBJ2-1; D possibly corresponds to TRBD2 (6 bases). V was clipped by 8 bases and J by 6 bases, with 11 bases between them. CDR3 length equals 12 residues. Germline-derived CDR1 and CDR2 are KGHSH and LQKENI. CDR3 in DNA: TGTGCCAGCAGCGGGTTTGCCAATGAGCAGTTCTTC. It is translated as CASSGFANEQFF.

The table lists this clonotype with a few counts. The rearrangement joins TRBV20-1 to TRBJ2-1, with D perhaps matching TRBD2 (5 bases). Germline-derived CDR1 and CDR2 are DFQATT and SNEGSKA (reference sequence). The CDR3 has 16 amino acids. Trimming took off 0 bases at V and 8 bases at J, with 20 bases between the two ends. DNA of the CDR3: TGCAGTGCTAGAGATCTTGAGAGGGCGCCGGTCGATGAGCAGTTCTTC. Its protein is CSARDLERAPVDEQFF.

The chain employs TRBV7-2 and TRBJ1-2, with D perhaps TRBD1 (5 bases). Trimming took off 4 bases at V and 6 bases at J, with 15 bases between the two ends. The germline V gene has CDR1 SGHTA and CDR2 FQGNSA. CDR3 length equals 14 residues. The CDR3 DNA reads TGTGCCAGCAGCTCTTACAGGTACCCGGATGGCTACACCTTC. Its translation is CASSSYRYPDGYTF.

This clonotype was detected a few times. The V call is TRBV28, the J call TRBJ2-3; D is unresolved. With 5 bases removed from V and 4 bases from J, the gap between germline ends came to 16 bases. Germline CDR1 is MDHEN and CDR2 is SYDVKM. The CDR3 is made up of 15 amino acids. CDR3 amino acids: CASSPIAGTADTQYF. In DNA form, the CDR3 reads TGTGCCAGCAGTCCTATAGCAGGCACCGCAGATACGCAGTATTTT. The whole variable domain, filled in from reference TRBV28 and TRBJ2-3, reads DVKVTQSSRYLVKRTGEKVFLECVQDMDHENMFWYRQDPGLGLRLIYFSYDVKMKEKGDIPEGYSVSREKKERFSLILESASTNQTSMYLCASSPIAGTADTQYFGPGTRLTVL.

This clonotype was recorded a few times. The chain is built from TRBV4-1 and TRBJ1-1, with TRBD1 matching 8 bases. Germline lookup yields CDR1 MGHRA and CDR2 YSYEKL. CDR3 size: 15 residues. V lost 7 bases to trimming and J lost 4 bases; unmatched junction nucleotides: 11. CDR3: CASKGQGAWGTEAFF. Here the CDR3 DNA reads TGCGCCAGCAAAGGTCAGGGGGCATGGGGCACTGAAGCTTTCTTT.

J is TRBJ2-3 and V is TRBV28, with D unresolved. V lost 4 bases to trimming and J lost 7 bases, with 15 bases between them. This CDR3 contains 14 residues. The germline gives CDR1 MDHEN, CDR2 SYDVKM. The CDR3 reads CASSSTILSNTQYF. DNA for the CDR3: TGTGCCAGCAGTTCGACGATACTTTCTAATACGCAGTATTTT. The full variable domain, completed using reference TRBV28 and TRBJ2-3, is DVKVTQSSRYLVKRTGEKVFLECVQDMDHENMFWYRQDPGLGLRLIYFSYDVKMKEKGDIPEGYSVSREKKERFSLILESASTNQTSMYLCASSSTILSNTQYFGPGTRLTVL.

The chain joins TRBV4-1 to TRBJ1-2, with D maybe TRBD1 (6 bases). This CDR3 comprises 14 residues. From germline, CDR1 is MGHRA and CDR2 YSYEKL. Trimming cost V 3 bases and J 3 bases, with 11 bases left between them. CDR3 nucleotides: TGCGCCAGCAGCCACCTGGGGGGCGACTATGGCTACACCTTC. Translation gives CASSHLGGDYGYTF.

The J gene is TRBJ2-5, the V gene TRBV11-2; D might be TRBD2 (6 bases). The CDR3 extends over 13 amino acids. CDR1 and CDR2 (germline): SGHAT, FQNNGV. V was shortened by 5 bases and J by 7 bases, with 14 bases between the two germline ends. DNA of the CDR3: TGTGCCAGCAGCGAAGGGAGGTCAGGGACCCAGTACTTC. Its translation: CASSEGRSGTQYF.

CDR3 nucleotides: TGCGCCAGCAGCCAAGATCTTGGGCGAAGGGAGCAGTTCTTC. Residues: CASSQDLGRREQFF. This chain joins TRBV4-1 and TRBJ2-1; D remains ambiguous. V lost 0 bases, J lost 10 bases, and 13 bases lay in between. In germline, CDR1 is MGHRA, CDR2 YSYEKL. The CDR3 extends over 14 amino acids.

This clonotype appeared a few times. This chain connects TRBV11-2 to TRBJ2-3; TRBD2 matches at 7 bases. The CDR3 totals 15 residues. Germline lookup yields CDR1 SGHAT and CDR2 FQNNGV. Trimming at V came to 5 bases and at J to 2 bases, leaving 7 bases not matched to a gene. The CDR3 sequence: CASSRAGANTDTQYF. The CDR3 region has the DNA TGTGCCAGCAGCCGGGCGGGAGCCAACACAGATACGCAGTATTTT.

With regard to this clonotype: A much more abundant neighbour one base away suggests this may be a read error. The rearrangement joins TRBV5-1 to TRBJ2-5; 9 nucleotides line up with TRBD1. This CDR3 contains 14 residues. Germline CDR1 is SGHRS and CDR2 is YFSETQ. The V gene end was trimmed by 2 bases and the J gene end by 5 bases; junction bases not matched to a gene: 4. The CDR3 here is CASSLQGAFETQYF. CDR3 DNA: TGCGCCAGCAGCTTACAGGGGGCCTTTGAGACCCAGTACTTC.

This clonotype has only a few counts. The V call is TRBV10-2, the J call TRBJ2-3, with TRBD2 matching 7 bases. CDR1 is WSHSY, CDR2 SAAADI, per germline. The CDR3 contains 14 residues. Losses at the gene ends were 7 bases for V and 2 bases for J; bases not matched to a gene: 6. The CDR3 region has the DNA TGCGCCAGCAAAGCGGGACCAAACACAGATACGCAGTATTTT. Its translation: CASKAGPNTDTQYF.

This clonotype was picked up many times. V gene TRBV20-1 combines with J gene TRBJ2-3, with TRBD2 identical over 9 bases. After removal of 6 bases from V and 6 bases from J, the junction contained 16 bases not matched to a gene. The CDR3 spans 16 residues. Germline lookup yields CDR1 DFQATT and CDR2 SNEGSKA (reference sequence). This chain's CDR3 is CSASRTTSGPKDTQYF. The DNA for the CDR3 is TGCAGTGCCAGCCGGACGACTAGCGGACCTAAGGATACGCAGTATTTT.

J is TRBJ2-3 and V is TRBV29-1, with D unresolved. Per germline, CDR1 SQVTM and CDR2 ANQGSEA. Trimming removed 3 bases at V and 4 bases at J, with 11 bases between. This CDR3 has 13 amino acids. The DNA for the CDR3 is TGCAGCGTTGAGATAGCCAGACCAGATACGCAGTATTTT. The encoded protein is CSVEIARPDTQYF.

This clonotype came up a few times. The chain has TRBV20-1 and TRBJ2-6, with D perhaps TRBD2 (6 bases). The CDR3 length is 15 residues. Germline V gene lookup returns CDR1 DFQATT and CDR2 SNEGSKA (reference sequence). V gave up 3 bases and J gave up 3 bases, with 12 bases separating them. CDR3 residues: CSARPRDNGANVLTF. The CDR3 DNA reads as TGCAGTGCTAGGCCGCGGGATAATGGGGCCAACGTCCTGACTTTC.

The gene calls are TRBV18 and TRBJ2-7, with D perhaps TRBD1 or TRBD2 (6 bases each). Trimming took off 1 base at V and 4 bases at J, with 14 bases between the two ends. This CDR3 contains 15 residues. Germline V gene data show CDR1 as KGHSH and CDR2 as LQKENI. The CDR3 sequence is CASSPQRTGAYEQYF. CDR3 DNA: TGTGCCAGCTCACCACAGAGGACGGGGGCATACGAGCAGTACTTC.

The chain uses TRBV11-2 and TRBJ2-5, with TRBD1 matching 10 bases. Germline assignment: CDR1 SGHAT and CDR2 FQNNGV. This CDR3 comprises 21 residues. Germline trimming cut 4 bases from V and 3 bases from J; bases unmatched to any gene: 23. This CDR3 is CASSWNPRDRGRRGTKETQYF. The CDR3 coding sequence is TGTGCCAGCAGCTGGAACCCCCGGGACAGGGGACGTCGTGGAACGAAAGAGACCCAGTACTTC.

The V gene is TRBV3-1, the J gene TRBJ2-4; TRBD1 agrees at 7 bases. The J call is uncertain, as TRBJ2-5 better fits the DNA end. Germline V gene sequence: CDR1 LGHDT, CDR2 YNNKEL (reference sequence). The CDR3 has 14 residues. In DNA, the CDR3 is TGTGCCAGCAGCCAATACAGGGGCCAAGAGACCCAGTACTTC. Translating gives CASSQYRGQETQYF.

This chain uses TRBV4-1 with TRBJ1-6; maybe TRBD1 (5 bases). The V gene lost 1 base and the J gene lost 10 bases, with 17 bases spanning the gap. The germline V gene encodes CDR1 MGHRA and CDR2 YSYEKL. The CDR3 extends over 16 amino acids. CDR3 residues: CASSQAGAASYSPLHF. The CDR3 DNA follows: TGCGCCAGCAGCCAAGCTGGGGCCGCCAGTTACTCACCCCTCCACTTT.

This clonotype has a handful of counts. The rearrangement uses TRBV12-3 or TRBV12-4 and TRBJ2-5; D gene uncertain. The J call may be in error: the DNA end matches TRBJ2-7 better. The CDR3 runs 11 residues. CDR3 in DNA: TGTGCCAGCAGTTTCCGGAGCGAGCAGTACTTC. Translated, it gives CASSFRSEQYF.

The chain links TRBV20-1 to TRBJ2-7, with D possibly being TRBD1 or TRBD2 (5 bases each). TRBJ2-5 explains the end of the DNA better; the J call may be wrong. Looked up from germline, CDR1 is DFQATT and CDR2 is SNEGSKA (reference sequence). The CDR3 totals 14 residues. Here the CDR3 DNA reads TGCAGTGCTAGAGATAGTACGGGGCAGAAGACCCAGTACTTC. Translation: CSARDSTGQKTQYF.

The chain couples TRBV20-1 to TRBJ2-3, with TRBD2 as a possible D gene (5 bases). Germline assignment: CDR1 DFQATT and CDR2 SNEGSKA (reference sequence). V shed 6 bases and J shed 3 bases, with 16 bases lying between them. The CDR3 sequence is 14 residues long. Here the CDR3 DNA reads TGCAGTGCCCGTGGGCGCAGGACTACAGATACGCAGTATTTT. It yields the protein CSARGRRTTDTQYF.

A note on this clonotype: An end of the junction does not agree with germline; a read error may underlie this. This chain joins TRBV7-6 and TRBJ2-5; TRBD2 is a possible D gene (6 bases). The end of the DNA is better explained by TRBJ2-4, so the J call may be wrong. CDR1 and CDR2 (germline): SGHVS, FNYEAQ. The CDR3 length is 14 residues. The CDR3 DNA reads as TGTGCCAGCAGCGTAGCCGGGGAGGCGGGCATTCAGTACTTC. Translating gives CASSVAGEAGIQYF.